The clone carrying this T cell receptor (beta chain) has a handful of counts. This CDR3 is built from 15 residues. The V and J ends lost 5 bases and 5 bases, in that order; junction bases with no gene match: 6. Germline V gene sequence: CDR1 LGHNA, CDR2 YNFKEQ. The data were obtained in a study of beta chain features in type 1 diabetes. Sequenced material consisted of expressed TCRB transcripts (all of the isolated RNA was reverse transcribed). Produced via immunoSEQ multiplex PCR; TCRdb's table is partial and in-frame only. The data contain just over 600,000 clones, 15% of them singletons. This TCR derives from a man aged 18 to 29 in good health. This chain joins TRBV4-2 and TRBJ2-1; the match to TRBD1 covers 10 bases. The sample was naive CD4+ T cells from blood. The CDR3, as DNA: TGTGCCAGCAGCAGGACAGGGGGGCTGGACAATGAGCAGTTCTTC. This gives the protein CASSRTGGLDNEQFF.